This T cell receptor (beta chain) came from a study of blood T cells in healthy people across ages. Study information: Template switching picked up about one barcoded beta molecule for each two T cells.

CDR1 and CDR2 (germline): SGHRS, YFSETQ. The CDR3 has 12 residues. V shed 2 bases and J 13 bases; nucleotides not matched to a gene: 8. PCR was performed a second time for about 7 to 12 cycles using a sample-barcoded 5' primer and a J-beta primer mix. TCRdb processed the 5' RACE reads anew with MiXCR; each CDR3 protein has one entry. Of 700,000 to 950,000 distinct CDR3 sequences listed, roughly 47% are singletons. Sequenced input: blood. This sequence was found in a woman in her sixties in good health. The chain couples TRBV5-1 to TRBJ2-5, with 7 bases fitting TRBD2. CDR3 nucleotides: TGCGCCAGCAGCTTTACGGCGGGAGTCCGGTACTTC. Translation gives CASSFTAGVRYF.